This paragraph reports one T cell receptor (beta chain). Its antigen remains unidentified. Assay used: immunoSEQ multiplex PCR; TCRdb lists only in-frame clones, some missing. This table holds about 2.3 million clones, approximately 95% found once. The data were taken from a study of shared clonotypes between healthy human individuals. Study results and limitations: Clonotype sharing among donors likely depends on sequencing depth.

Trimming pared 0 bases from V and 4 bases from J, leaving 12 bases between. Germline lookup yields CDR1 LNHNV and CDR2 YYDKDF (reference sequence). The CDR3 covers 15 residues. CD4+ cells yielded CD45RA+ naive and CD45RA-negative memory subsets. The sample consisted of naive CD4+ T cells from PBMCs. Stated subset: CD45RA+ positively selected. V usage is TRBV15 and J usage is TRBJ2-5; D is uncertain. This clonotype was sampled from a man aged 18-30 years in good health. Some clones in this sample may be carry-over from other donors' samples. The CDR3 DNA sequence: TGTGCCACCAGCAGAGATCTACGGGTCGGAGAGACCCAGTACTTC. Protein sequence: CATSRDLRVGETQYF.